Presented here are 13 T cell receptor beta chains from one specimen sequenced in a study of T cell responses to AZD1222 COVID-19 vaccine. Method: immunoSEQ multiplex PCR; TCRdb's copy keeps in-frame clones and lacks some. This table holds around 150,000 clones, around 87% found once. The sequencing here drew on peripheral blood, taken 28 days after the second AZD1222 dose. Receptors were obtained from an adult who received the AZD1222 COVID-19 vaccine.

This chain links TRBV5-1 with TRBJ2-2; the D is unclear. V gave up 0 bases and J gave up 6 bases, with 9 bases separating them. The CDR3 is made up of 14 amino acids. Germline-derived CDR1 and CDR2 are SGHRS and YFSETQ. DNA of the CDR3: TGCGCCAGCAGCTTGGGTTTTCGATCCGGGGAGCTGTTTTTT. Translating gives CASSLGFRSGELFF. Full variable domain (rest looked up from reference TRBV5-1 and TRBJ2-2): KAGVTQTPRYLIKTRGQQVTLSCSPISGHRSVSWYQQTPGQGLQFLFEYFSETQRNKGNFPGRFSGRQFSNSRSEMNVSTLELGDSALYLCASSLGFRSGELFFGEGSRLTVL.

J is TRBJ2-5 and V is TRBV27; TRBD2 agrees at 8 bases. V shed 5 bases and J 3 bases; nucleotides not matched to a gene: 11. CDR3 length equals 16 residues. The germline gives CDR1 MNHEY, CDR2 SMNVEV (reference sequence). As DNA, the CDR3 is TGTGCCAGCAGTCCCACCACGACTAGCGTGGAAGAGACCCAGTACTTC. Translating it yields CASSPTTTSVEETQYF.

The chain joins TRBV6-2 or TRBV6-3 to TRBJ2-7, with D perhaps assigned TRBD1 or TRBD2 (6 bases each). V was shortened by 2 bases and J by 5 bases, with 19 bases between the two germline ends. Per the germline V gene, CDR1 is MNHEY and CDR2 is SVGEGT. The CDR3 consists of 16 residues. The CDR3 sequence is CASSYPLDGGLDEQYF. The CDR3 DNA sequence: TGTGCCAGCAGTTACCCCCTCGACGGGGGCTTGGACGAGCAGTACTTC.

CDR3 region: CASSLGNEQFF. CDR3 bases: TGCGCCAGCAGCTTGGGGAATGAGCAGTTCTTC. The chain is built from TRBV5-1 and TRBJ2-1; unclear D gene. The V gene's germline CDR1 is SGHRS and CDR2 YFSETQ. The V gene lost 0 bases and the J gene lost 7 bases, with 2 bases spanning the gap. The CDR3 extends over 11 amino acids. Full variable domain (rest looked up from reference TRBV5-1 and TRBJ2-1): KAGVTQTPRYLIKTRGQQVTLSCSPISGHRSVSWYQQTPGQGLQFLFEYFSETQRNKGNFPGRFSGRQFSNSRSEMNVSTLELGDSALYLCASSLGNEQFFGPGTRLTVL.

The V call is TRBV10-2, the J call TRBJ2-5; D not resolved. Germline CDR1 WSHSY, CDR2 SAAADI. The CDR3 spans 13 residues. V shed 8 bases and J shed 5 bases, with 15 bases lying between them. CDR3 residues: CASLVPSGETQYF. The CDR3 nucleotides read TGCGCCAGCCTGGTACCGTCTGGGGAGACCCAGTACTTC.

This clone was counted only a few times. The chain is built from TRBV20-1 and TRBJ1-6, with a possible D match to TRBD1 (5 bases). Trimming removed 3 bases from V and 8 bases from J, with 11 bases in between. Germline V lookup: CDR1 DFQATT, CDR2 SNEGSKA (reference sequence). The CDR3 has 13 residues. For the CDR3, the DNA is TGCAGTGCTAGTGGCAGGGTGGATTCACCCCTCCACTTT. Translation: CSASGRVDSPLHF.

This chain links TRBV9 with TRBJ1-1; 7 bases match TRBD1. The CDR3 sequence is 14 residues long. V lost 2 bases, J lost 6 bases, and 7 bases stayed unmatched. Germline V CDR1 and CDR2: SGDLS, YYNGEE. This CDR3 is CASSVQTGNSEAFF. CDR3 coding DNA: TGTGCCAGCAGCGTGCAGACAGGGAATTCTGAAGCTTTCTTT. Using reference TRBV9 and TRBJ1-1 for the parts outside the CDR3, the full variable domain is DSGVTQTPKHLITATGQRVTLRCSPRSGDLSVYWYQQSLDQGLQFLIQYYNGEERAKGNILERFSAQQFPDLHSELNLSSLELGDSALYFCASSVQTGNSEAFFGQGTRLTVV.

The CDR3 DNA is TGTGCCGCCGCCTTGTCGAGGAGCTCCTACGAGCAGTACTTC. Its translation is CAAALSRSSYEQYF. The chain links TRBV6-5 to TRBJ2-7; D remains ambiguous. This CDR3 spans 14 amino acids. Trimming took off 11 bases at V and 0 bases at J, with 17 bases between the two ends. CDR1 is MNHEY and CDR2 is SVGAGI in the germline V gene.

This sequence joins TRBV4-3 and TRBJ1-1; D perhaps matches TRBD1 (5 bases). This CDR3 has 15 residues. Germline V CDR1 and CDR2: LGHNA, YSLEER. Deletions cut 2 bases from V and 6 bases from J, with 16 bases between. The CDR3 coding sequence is TGCGCCAGCAGCCAACCTGGGCGGGGGATCGCTGAAGCTTTCTTT. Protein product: CASSQPGRGIAEAFF.

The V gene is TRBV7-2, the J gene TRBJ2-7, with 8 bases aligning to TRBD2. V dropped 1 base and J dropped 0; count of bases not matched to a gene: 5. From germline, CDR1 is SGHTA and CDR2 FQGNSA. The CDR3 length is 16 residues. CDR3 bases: TGTGCCAGCAGCTTAGTTGCGGGGGGCTACTCCTACGAGCAGTACTTC. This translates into CASSLVAGGYSYEQYF.

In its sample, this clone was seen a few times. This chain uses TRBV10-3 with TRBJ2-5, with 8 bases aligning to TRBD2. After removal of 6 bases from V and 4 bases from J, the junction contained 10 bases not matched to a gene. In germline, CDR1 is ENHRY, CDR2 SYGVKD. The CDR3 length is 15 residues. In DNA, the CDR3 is TGTGCCATCAGCGAACGGGGGGGCGGTGGAGAGACCCAGTACTTC. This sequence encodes CAISERGGGGETQYF.

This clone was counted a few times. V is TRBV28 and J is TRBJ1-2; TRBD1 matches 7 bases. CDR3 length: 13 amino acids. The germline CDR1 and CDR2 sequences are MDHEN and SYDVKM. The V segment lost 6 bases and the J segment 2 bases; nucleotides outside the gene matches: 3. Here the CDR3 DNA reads TGTGCCAGCAGCCCGGGACAGAACTATGGCTACACCTTC. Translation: CASSPGQNYGYTF.

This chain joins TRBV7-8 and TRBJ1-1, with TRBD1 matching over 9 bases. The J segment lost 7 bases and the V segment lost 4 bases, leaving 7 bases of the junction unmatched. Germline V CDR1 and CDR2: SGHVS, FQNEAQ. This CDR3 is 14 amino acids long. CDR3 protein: CASSSIDRGGEAFF. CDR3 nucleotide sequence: TGTGCCAGCAGCTCCATTGACAGGGGGGGTGAAGCTTTCTTT. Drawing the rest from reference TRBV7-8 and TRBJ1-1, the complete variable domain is GAGVSQSPRYKVAKRGQDVALRCDPISGHVSLFWYQQALGQGPEFLTYFQNEAQLDKSGLPSDRFFAERPEGSVSTLKIQRTQQEDSAVYLCASSSIDRGGEAFFGQGTRLTVV.